Listed below are T cell receptor beta chains from one sample, sequenced in a study of T cells of healthy individuals. MiXCR, run by TCRdb on the 5' RACE reads, gives a single entry per CDR3 protein. This table holds tens of thousands of distinct CDR3 sequences, roughly 16% found once. The receptors here all came from a human donor in good health. Each CDR3 is given with its conserved first and last residue. A D gene is named only where the DNA matches it firmly. Size values are once, few and many counts, or a class for expanded clones, and some rows have none.

cdr3_nt cdr3_aa d_call clone_size j_call v_call
TGTGCCAGCTCACCACCCCCTCGGCTAGCGGGCAGCAATGAGCAGTTCTTC CASSPPPRLAGSNEQFF TRBD2 many TRBJ2-1 TRBV18
TGCAGCGTTGTCCGGGCAGACTCCTACGAGCAGTACTTC CSVVRADSYEQYF - many TRBJ2-7 TRBV29-1
TGCGCCAGCAGCCAGACTCCGGGACAGGGCCCCTACGAGCAGTACTTC CASSQTPGQGPYEQYF TRBD1 - TRBJ2-7 TRBV4-1
TGCAGCATTGCGGAGGGGTATAGCTCCTACGAGCAGTACTTC CSIAEGYSSYEQYF - many TRBJ2-7 TRBV29-1
TGTGCCAGCAGACCCCCCCAGCGGGTTCAAGAGACCCAGTACTTC CASRPPQRVQETQYF - many TRBJ2-5 TRBV28
TGTGCCAGCAGCCGGGAGCCAGCCCAAAACATTCAGTACTTC CASSREPAQNIQYF - few TRBJ2-4 TRBV3-1
TGTGCCAGCAGCGTAGGAGTAGCGGACATTCAGTACTTC CASSVGVADIQYF - - TRBJ2-4 TRBV9
TGTGCCAGCAGCCCGGCCCGACTAGTTAGAGGCTATGAGCAGTTCTTC CASSPARLVRGYEQFF - many TRBJ2-1 TRBV12-3/TRBV12-4
TGTGCCATCAGTGAGGGACAGGTAAACGAGCAGTACTTC CAISEGQVNEQYF TRBD1 many TRBJ2-7 TRBV10-3
TGTGCCAGCAGTGTGACTTGGTACGAGCAGTACTTC CASSVTWYEQYF - - TRBJ2-7 TRBV28
TGTGCCAGCAGTAGACAGGCTACCACAGATACGCAGTATTTT CASSRQATTDTQYF - many TRBJ2-3 TRBV5-4
TGTGCCAGCAGTTACACAGGCTCATGGGGCACAGATACGCAGTATTTT CASSYTGSWGTDTQYF - few TRBJ2-3 TRBV6-2/TRBV6-3
TGTGCCAGCAGTTTACTGCTGACAGATAATTCACCCCTCCACTTT CASSLLLTDNSPLHF - many TRBJ1-6 TRBV27
TGTGCCAGCTCCCAATCCGCCACTAATGAAAAACTGTTTTTT CASSQSATNEKLFF - many TRBJ1-4 TRBV18
TGTGCCAGCAGCTTAGACTCTGGGGCCAACGTCCTGACTTTC CASSLDSGANVLTF - many TRBJ2-6 TRBV7-3
TGTGCCAGCACCCTCTCGGGACTGTATAATTCACCCCTCCACTTT CASTLSGLYNSPLHF - many TRBJ1-6 TRBV2
TGTGCCAGCGAAAGCGGGAGCCCCGATACGCAGTATTTT CASESGSPDTQYF TRBD2 - TRBJ2-3 TRBV7-9
TGTGCCAGCAGAGCGGGGACCCTTAGCAATCAGCCCCAGCATTTT CASRAGTLSNQPQHF - many TRBJ1-5 TRBV27
TGTGCCAGCAGCTTTGAAGCGATTCAAGAGACCCAGTACTTC CASSFEAIQETQYF - - TRBJ2-5 TRBV11-2
TGTGCCAGCAGTTCCGGGACAGGGGGCTTCAGCCGAAAACTGTTTTTT CASSSGTGGFSRKLFF TRBD1 many TRBJ1-4 TRBV12-3/TRBV12-4
TGTGCCACTCTTCCCCGCCGACAGGGTCAAGAGACCCAGTACTTC CATLPRRQGQETQYF TRBD1 many TRBJ2-5 TRBV6-1
TGCGCCAGCAGCTTGGAGGGAGCGGGGGGCTACAATGAGCAGTTCTTC CASSLEGAGGYNEQFF TRBD2 few TRBJ2-1 TRBV5-1
TGTGCCAGCAGCCCTGTTGGAGGGGGCATGTCACCTAATGAAAAACTGTTTTTT CASSPVGGGMSPNEKLFF TRBD1 - TRBJ1-4 TRBV7-8
TGCGCCAGCAGCGCGGGACTAGCGGGAGGGCCAGATACGCAGTATTTT CASSAGLAGGPDTQYF TRBD2 - TRBJ2-3 TRBV5-1
TGTGCCAGCAGCCAAGGGGCGGGAGGAATTGGGCAAGAGACCCAGTACTTC CASSQGAGGIGQETQYF TRBD2 - TRBJ2-5 TRBV3-1
TGCAGCGCCAGCGGGGGGTACGACGAGCAGTACTTC CSASGGYDEQYF TRBD2 many TRBJ2-7 TRBV29-1
TGTGCCAGCAGCTCTTCAACAGGGGAAAGCACAGATACGCAGTATTTT CASSSSTGESTDTQYF TRBD1 many TRBJ2-3 TRBV9
TGTGCCAGTATGGGACTAGCGAGTCTCGAGCAGTACTTC CASMGLASLEQYF TRBD2 few TRBJ2-7 TRBV19
TGTGCCAGCAGTTTCGGTAGCGGGAGGGGTGAGCAGTTCTTC CASSFGSGRGEQFF TRBD2 many TRBJ2-1 TRBV27
TGCAGGGCTCTCGGGGGCGCCGGCACTGAAGCTTTCTTT CRALGGAGTEAFF - many TRBJ1-1 TRBV20-1
TGTGCCAGCATAAATACCGGTCCGGGATACAACTACGAGCAGTACTTC CASINTGPGYNYEQYF - - TRBJ2-7 TRBV28
TGTGCCAGCAGCCAAGAAGGACTAGCGGGATTCGGCTCCTACAATGAGCAGTTCTTC CASSQEGLAGFGSYNEQFF TRBD2 - TRBJ2-1 TRBV4-2
TGCGCCAGCAGCCAACCTGACAGGCTCCAAGAGACCCAGTACTTC CASSQPDRLQETQYF - few TRBJ2-5 TRBV4-1
TGTGCCAGCAGTTTTCTAGCCACAGATACGCAGTATTTT CASSFLATDTQYF - many TRBJ2-3 TRBV12-3/TRBV12-4
TGTGCCAGCAGCTGGGACCGGGAGACCCAGTACTTC CASSWDRETQYF - - TRBJ2-5 TRBV5-4
TGTGCCAGCAGCTACGGGACTAGCGGAAACATTCAGTACTTC CASSYGTSGNIQYF TRBD2 few TRBJ2-4 TRBV7-2
TGCGCCAGCAGCTTGGACGGCGCAACTAATGAAAAACTGTTTTTT CASSLDGATNEKLFF - few TRBJ1-4 TRBV5-1
TGTGCCAGCAGCTTACGCAACCTGAACACTGAAGCTTTCTTT CASSLRNLNTEAFF - - TRBJ1-1 TRBV7-2
TGCAGTGCCGCGACAGTTGCTCAAACTGAAGCTTTCTTT CSAATVAQTEAFF - few TRBJ1-1 TRBV20-1
TGTGCCAGCAGCTTAGGGGCAGGAGATACGCAGTATTTT CASSLGAGDTQYF - - TRBJ2-3 TRBV21-1
TGTGCCAGCTGCCTCTATAGCGGGAGGACCACCGGGGAGCTGTTTTTT CASCLYSGRTTGELFF TRBD2 many TRBJ2-2 TRBV7-2
TGCAGTGCTAGACTGAACACTGAAGCTTTCTTT CSARLNTEAFF - - TRBJ1-1 TRBV20-1